The 14 T cell receptor beta chains in this list originate from one sample, sequenced in a study of blood T cell repertoires in COVID-19. Sequencing used immunoSEQ multiplex PCR; TCRdb keeps in-frame clones, though not all of them. The sample records roughly 100,000 clones, about 77% being singletons. Sequenced sample: peripheral blood. The source of these receptors is a woman older than 75 with acute or convalescent COVID-19.

The chain's CDR3 is CASSFGQAGYTF. The CDR3 nucleotides are TGCGCCAGCAGCTTTGGCCAGGCTGGCTACACCTTC. The J gene is TRBJ1-2, the V gene TRBV5-1; D gene uncertain. Germline assignment: CDR1 SGHRS and CDR2 YFSETQ. With 2 bases removed from V and 7 bases from J, the gap between germline ends came to 9 bases. The length of the CDR3 is 12 residues. The variable domain in full, with the rest retrieved from reference TRBV5-1 and TRBJ1-2, is KAGVTQTPRYLIKTRGQQVTLSCSPISGHRSVSWYQQTPGQGLQFLFEYFSETQRNKGNFPGRFSGRQFSNSRSEMNVSTLELGDSALYLCASSFGQAGYTFGSGTRLTVV.

On this clone: The junction and the germline gene differ at one end; a read error may be behind it. The rearrangement links TRBV30 to TRBJ2-7; perhaps TRBD2 as D (5 bases). Germline CDR1 and CDR2: GTSNPN and SVGIG (reference sequence). The CDR3 is 10 amino acids. The CDR3 reads CALGRDWRDF. The DNA of the CDR3 is TGTGCCCTGGGGAGAGACTGGCGGGACTTC.

This clone is categorized as medium-sized. The V gene is TRBV11-3, the J gene TRBJ2-3, with D possibly matching TRBD1 (6 bases). CDR3 length equals 14 residues. Deletions cut 3 bases from V and 0 bases from J, with 7 bases between. Germline-derived CDR1 and CDR2 are SGHNT and YENEEA. The CDR3 DNA sequence: TGTGCCAGCAGCTTGGGACATAGCACAGATACGCAGTATTTT. Amino acids: CASSLGHSTDTQYF.

This clone was observed a handful of times. This chain connects TRBV25-1 to TRBJ2-1; D gene ambiguous. The CDR3 runs to 11 residues. Germline assignment: CDR1 MGHDK and CDR2 SYGVNS. The germline V and J ends were trimmed by 0 bases and 10 bases, with 4 bases remaining between them. The CDR3 spells CASSEYREQFF. CDR3 nucleotides: TGTGCCAGCAGTGAATACAGGGAGCAGTTCTTC.

This chain uses TRBV6-5 with TRBJ2-7; a weak D match, TRBD2 (6 bases). V was pared by 5 bases and J by 1 base, with 15 bases between. Germline CDR1 reads MNHEY; CDR2 reads SVGAGI. The CDR3 runs 15 residues. CDR3 nucleotides: TGTGCCAGCAGTCACCTTTCCGGGACTTCCTACGAGCAGTACTTC. Translation: CASSHLSGTSYEQYF.

The count of this clone is one. The CDR3 is CASSYSDGDYGYTF. In DNA, the CDR3 is TGTGCCAGCAGTTACTCGGACGGGGACTATGGCTACACCTTC. J is TRBJ1-2 and V is TRBV6-2 or TRBV6-3; D unclear. Trimming took 0 bases from V and 3 from J, leaving 8 bases between them. The CDR3 is 14 amino acids. CDR1 MNHEY and CDR2 SVGEGT come from the germline V gene.

The chain recombines TRBV5-4 with TRBJ1-2; D unclear. The CDR3 is made up of 14 amino acids. CDR1 and CDR2 from the germline V gene are SGHNT and YYREEE (reference sequence). V lost 0 bases and J lost 4, with 10 bases in between. CDR3 nucleotides: TGTGCCAGCAGCTTGGGGGGAGATAGCTATGGCTACACCTTC. It codes for CASSLGGDSYGYTF.

The chain employs TRBV2 and TRBJ2-7; 8 positions match TRBD1. V lost 6 bases to trimming and J lost 5 bases; unmatched junction nucleotides: 6. Germline V gene sequence: CDR1 SNHLY, CDR2 FYNNEI. This CDR3 is built from 13 residues. The CDR3 DNA reads TGTGCCAGCAGCCTTCAGGGGGCCCACGAGCAGTACTTC. The encoded protein is CASSLQGAHEQYF. Drawing the rest from reference TRBV2 and TRBJ2-7, the complete variable domain is EPEVTQTPSHQVTQMGQEVILRCVPISNHLYFYWYRQILGQKVEFLVSFYNNEISEKSEIFDDQFSVERPDGSNFTLKIRSTKLEDSAMYFCASSLQGAHEQYFGPGTRLTVT.

This chain joins TRBV7-2 and TRBJ1-1; D ambiguous. The germline V and J ends were trimmed by 1 base and 1 base, with 16 bases remaining between them. Germline CDR1 and CDR2: SGHTA and FQGNSA. This CDR3 comprises 17 residues. CDR3 nucleotides: TGTGCCAGCAGCTTAGAAAGAGGGCAGCTAGGGAACACTGAAGCTTTCTTT. This translates into CASSLERGQLGNTEAFF. Complete variable domain (other parts from reference TRBV7-2 and TRBJ1-1): GAGVSQSPSNKVTEKGKDVELRCDPISGHTALYWYRQSLGQGLEFLIYFQGNSAPDKSGLPSDRFSAERTGGSVSTLTIQRTQQEDSAVYLCASSLERGQLGNTEAFFGQGTRLTVV.

This clone came up once. CDR3 amino acids: CAWSPGGNTEAFF. The CDR3 bases are TGTGCCTGGAGTCCGGGAGGTAACACTGAAGCTTTCTTT. The genes are TRBV30 and TRBJ1-1; no clear D gene. Germline lookup yields CDR1 GTSNPN and CDR2 SVGIG (reference sequence). The CDR3 has 13 residues. Trimming stripped 2 bases from V and 2 bases from J, with 9 bases between.

The sample holds one count of this clone. J is TRBJ1-1 and V is TRBV18, with D possibly matching TRBD1 (5 bases). The CDR3 spans 15 residues. Deletions cut 2 bases from V and 1 base from J, with 11 bases between. CDR1 and CDR2 from the germline V gene are KGHSH and LQKENI. CDR3 residues: CASSPSGGSNTEAFF. As DNA, the CDR3 is TGTGCCAGCTCACCATCCGGGGGGTCGAACACTGAAGCTTTCTTT.

The chain combines TRBV2 with TRBJ1-2; D uncertain. The V and J ends lost 7 bases and 4 bases respectively, with 13 bases between them. CDR3 length: 13 residues. The germline V gene has CDR1 SNHLY and CDR2 FYNNEI. CDR3 sequence (DNA): TGTGCCAGCAACGAGGGCAGGCTCTATGGCTACACCTTC. It specifies CASNEGRLYGYTF.

This clone was counted ten times or more. V and J are TRBV19 and TRBJ2-3; possibly TRBD2 for D (6 bases). CDR1 and CDR2 (germline): LNHDA, SQIVND (reference sequence). The ends were cut back, 7 bases at V and 2 bases at J, with 16 bases in the middle. The CDR3 loop spans 15 amino acids. CDR3 region: CASTPLGGFTDTQYF. The CDR3 nucleotides are TGTGCCAGTACCCCTCTAGGAGGGTTCACAGATACGCAGTATTTT. Drawing the rest from reference TRBV19 and TRBJ2-3, the complete variable domain is DGGITQSPKYLFRKEGQNVTLSCEQNLNHDAMYWYRQDPGQGLRLIYYSQIVNDFQKGDIAEGYSVSREKKESFPLTVTSAQKNPTAFYLCASTPLGGFTDTQYFGPGTRLTVL.

This chain uses TRBV30 with TRBJ1-4, with a tentative D call TRBD1 (5 bases). The CDR3 spans 11 residues. The germline V gene has CDR1 GTSNPN and CDR2 SVGIG (reference sequence). The V and J ends lost 1 base and 16 bases respectively, with 13 bases between them. The CDR3: CAWSASAGTFF. Written as DNA, the CDR3 is TGTGCCTGGAGTGCTTCAGCGGGGACGTTTTTT. The whole variable domain, filled in from reference TRBV30 and TRBJ1-4, reads SQTIHQWPATLVQPVGSPLSLECTVEGTSNPNLYWYRQAAGRGLQLLFYSVGIGQISSEVPQNLSASRPQDRQFILSSKKLLLSDSGFYLCAWSASAGTFFGSGTQLSVL.